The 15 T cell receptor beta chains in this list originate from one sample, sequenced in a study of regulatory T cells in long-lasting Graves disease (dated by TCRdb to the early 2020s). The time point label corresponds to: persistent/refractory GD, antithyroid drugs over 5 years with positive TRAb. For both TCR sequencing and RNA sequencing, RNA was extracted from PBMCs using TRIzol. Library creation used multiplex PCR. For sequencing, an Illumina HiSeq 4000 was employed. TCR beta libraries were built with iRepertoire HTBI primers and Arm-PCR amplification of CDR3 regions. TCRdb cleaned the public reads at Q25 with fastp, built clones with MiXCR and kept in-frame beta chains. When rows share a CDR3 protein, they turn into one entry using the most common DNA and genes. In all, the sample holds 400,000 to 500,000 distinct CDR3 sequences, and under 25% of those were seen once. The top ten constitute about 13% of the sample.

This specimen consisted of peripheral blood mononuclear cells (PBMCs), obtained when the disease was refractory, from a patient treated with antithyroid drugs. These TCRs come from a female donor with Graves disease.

This CDR3 reads CATSDPAELGAGELFF. CDR3 in DNA: TGTGCCACCAGTGACCCTGCTGAATTGGGCGCCGGGGAGCTGTTTTTT. V gene TRBV24-1 combines with J gene TRBJ2-2; D is unclear. CDR3 size: 16 residues. Germline-derived CDR1 and CDR2 are KGHDR and SFDVKD. The V end was cut by 4 bases, the J end by 6 bases, with 17 bases between.

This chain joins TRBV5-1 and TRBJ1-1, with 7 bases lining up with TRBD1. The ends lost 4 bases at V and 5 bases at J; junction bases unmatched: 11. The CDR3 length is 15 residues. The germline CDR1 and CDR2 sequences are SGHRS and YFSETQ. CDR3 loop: CASSARGQGGTEAFF. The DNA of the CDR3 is TGCGCCAGCAGCGCCCGAGGTCAGGGGGGGACTGAAGCTTTCTTT.

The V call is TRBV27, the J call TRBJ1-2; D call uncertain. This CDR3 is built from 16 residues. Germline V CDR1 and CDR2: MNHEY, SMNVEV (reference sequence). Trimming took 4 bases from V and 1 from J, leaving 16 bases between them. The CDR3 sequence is CASSSLTQALNYGYTF. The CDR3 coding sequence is TGTGCCAGCAGTTCTTTGACTCAGGCTCTTAACTATGGCTACACCTTC.

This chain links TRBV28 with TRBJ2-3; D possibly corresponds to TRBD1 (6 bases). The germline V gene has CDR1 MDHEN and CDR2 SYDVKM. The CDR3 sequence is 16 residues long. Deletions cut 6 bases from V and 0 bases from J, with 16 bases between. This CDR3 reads CASRGAFRGSTDTQYF. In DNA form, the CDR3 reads TGTGCCAGCAGGGGGGCGTTTAGAGGTAGCACAGATACGCAGTATTTT.

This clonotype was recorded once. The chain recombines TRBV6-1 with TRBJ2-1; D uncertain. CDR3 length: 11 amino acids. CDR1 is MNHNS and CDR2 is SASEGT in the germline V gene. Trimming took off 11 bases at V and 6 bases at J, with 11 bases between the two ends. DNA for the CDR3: TGTGCCGGTGGAACGGGCAATGAGCAGTTCTTC. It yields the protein CAGGTGNEQFF.

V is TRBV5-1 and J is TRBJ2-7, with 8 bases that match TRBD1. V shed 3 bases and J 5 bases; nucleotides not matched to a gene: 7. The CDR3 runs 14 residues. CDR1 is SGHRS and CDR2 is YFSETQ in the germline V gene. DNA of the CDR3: TGCGCCAGCAGCTCTCGGACAGGGACGAACGAGCAGTACTTC. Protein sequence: CASSSRTGTNEQYF. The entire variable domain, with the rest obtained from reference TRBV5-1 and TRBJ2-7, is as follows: KAGVTQTPRYLIKTRGQQVTLSCSPISGHRSVSWYQQTPGQGLQFLFEYFSETQRNKGNFPGRFSGRQFSNSRSEMNVSTLELGDSALYLCASSSRTGTNEQYFGPGTRLTVT.

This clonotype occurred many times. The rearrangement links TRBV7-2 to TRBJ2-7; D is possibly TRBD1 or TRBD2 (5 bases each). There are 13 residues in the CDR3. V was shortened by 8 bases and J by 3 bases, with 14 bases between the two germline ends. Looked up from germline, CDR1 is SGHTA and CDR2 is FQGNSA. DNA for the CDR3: TGTGCCAGCGGGGAGTGGGACCTCTACGAGCAGTACTTC. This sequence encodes CASGEWDLYEQYF.

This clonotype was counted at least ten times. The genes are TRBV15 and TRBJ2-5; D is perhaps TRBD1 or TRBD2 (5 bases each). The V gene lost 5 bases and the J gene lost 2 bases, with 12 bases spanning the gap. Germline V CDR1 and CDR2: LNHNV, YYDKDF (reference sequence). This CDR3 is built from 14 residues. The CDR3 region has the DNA TGTGCCACCAGCTGGGGACCCGGGCAAGAGACCCAGTACTTC. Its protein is CATSWGPGQETQYF.

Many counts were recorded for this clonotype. The CDR3 DNA sequence: TGTGCCAGCAGTTACAGGGGGTACGAGCAGTACTTC. Amino acid sequence: CASSYRGYEQYF. This chain joins TRBV28 and TRBJ2-7, with 8 nucleotides matching TRBD1. CDR3 size: 12 residues. Germline V gene data show CDR1 as MDHEN and CDR2 as SYDVKM. Losses at the gene ends were 4 bases for V and 4 bases for J; bases not matched to a gene: 0.

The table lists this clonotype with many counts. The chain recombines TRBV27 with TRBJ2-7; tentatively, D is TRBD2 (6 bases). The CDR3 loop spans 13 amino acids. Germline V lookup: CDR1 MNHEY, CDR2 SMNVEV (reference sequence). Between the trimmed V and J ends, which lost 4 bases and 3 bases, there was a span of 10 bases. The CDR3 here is CASSWRGGYEQYF. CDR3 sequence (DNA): TGTGCCAGCAGTTGGAGGGGCGGCTACGAGCAGTACTTC.

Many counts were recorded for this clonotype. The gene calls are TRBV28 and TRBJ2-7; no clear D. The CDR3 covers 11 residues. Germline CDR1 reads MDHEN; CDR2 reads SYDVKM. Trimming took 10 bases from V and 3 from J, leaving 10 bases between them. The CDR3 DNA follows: TGTGCCACCTCGACGGGCTACGAGCAGTACTTC. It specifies CATSTGYEQYF.

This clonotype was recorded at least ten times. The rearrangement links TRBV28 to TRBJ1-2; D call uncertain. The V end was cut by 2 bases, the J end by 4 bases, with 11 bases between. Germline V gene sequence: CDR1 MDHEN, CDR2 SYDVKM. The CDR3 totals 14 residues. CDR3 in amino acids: CASSLRPETYGYTF. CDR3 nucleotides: TGTGCCAGCAGTTTAAGGCCCGAGACCTATGGCTACACCTTC.

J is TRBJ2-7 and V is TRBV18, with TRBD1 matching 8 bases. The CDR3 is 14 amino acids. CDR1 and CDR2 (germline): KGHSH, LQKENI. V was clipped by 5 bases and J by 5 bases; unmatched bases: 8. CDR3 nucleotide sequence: TGTGCCAGCTCAGGATCAGGGGGCAGAAACGAGCAGTACTTC. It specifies CASSGSGGRNEQYF.

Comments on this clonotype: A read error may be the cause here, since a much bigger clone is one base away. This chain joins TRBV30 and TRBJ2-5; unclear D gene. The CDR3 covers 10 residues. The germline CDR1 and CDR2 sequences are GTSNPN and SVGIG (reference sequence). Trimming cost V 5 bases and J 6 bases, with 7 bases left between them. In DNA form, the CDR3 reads TGTGCCTGGGCGGAGAAGACCCAGTACTTC. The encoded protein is CAWAEKTQYF. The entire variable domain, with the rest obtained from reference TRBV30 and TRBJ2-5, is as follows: SQTIHQWPATLVQPVGSPLSLECTVEGTSNPNLYWYRQAAGRGLQLLFYSVGIGQISSEVPQNLSASRPQDRQFILSSKKLLLSDSGFYLCAWAEKTQYFGPGTRLLVL.

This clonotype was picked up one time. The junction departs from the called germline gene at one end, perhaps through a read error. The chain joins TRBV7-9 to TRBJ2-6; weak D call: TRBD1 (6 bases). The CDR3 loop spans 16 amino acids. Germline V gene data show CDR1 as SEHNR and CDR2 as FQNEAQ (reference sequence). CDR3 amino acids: CASSPTGPTGASVLTF. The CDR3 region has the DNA TGTGCCAGCAGCCCGACAGGACCCACTGGGGCCAGCGTCCTGACTTTC.